These 5 T cell receptor beta chains were all obtained from the same sample, sequenced in a study of cytomegalovirus exposure and HLA in healthy donors. The study ran its PCR with 60 Vbeta and 13 Jbeta primers. Produced via immunoSEQ multiplex PCR; TCRdb's table is partial and in-frame only. The sample shows 150,000 or so clones, 80% of them seen only once. The sample comprised PBMCs. The receptor source for this set is a woman in her thirties or forties in good health and CMV-seronegative.

V is TRBV2 and J is TRBJ2-2, with D perhaps matching TRBD1 (7 bases). Deletions cut 8 bases from V and 0 bases from J, with 22 bases between. The CDR3 is made up of 18 amino acids. The V gene's germline CDR1 is SNHLY and CDR2 FYNNEI. In DNA form, the CDR3 reads TGTGCCAGCCCCCAGGTCGGGGCAGGGGGGCCGAACACCGGGGAGCTGTTTTTT. Amino acids: CASPQVGAGGPNTGELFF. Using reference TRBV2 and TRBJ2-2 for the parts outside the CDR3, the full variable domain is EPEVTQTPSHQVTQMGQEVILRCVPISNHLYFYWYRQILGQKVEFLVSFYNNEISEKSEIFDDQFSVERPDGSNFTLKIRSTKLEDSAMYFCASPQVGAGGPNTGELFFGEGSRLTVL.

This clone was seen a few times. This chain uses TRBV18 with TRBJ1-1; 10 nucleotides agree with TRBD1. Germline-derived CDR1 and CDR2 are KGHSH and LQKENI. V dropped 5 bases and J dropped 6; count of bases not matched to a gene: 3. The CDR3 sequence is 13 residues long. The CDR3 reads CASSTTGGAEAFF. The CDR3 nucleotides are TGTGCCAGCTCAACGACAGGGGGCGCTGAAGCTTTCTTT.

About this clone: A junction end diverges from the germline sequence, so it may reflect a read error. The rearrangement links TRBV13 to TRBJ2-6; maybe TRBD2 (6 bases). Germline assignment: CDR1 PRHDT and CDR2 FYEKMQ (reference sequence). This CDR3 region has 21 residues. The DNA for the CDR3 is TGTGCCAGCAGCTCAAATGATGGGGGGACCGAGCTAATCTCTGGGGCCAACGGCCTGACTTTC. It translates to CASSSNDGGTELISGANGLTF.

Comments on this clone: A read error may account for a junction end that differs from germline. Other DNA sequences from this sample encode an identical CDR3 as well. The chain uses TRBV4-3 and TRBJ1-1; D ambiguous. This CDR3 has 13 residues. Germline lookup yields CDR1 LGHNA and CDR2 YSLEER. CDR3 residues: CASSQDLNTEAFF. The CDR3 DNA reads TGCGCCAGCAGCCAAGACTTGAACACCGAAGCTTTCTTT.

The rearrangement links TRBV14 to TRBJ2-7, with TRBD1 identical over 9 bases. The germline V gene encodes CDR1 SGHDN and CDR2 FVKESK. J gave up 3 bases and V 4 bases, and 7 bases lay outside the gene matches. The length of the CDR3 is 15 residues. The CDR3 loop reads CASSRTGTGFYEQYF. In DNA form, the CDR3 reads TGTGCCAGCAGCCGGACCGGGACAGGGTTCTACGAGCAGTACTTC.